This T cell receptor (beta chain) was found in a study of T-cell reconstitution after alpha-beta-depleted transplantation in children. A library of TCRbeta sequences, prepared with unique molecular identifiers, was generated. Using its own MiXCR run on the PCR reads, TCRdb lists one record per CDR3 protein. Of roughly 500,000 distinct CDR3 sequences detected, approximately 29% appear once; the ten largest clones hold about 2.3%. The sequence came from a human donor who donated a stem cell graft to a child with aplastic anemia. The sample here was PBMCs from the stem cell graft donor, taken from the stem cell graft.

CDR3 nucleotide sequence: TGCAGTGCGGAAGGGGGGCTAGGAACTAATGAAAAACTGTTTTTT. This gives the protein CSAEGGLGTNEKLFF. V usage is TRBV20-1 and J usage is TRBJ1-4; D may be TRBD1 (6 bases). Per the germline V gene, CDR1 is DFQATT and CDR2 is SNEGSKA (reference sequence). The length of the CDR3 is 15 residues. V was clipped by 6 bases and J by 1 base, with 15 bases between them.